The T cell receptor (beta chain) under discussion was sequenced for a study of a mutant IDH1 vaccine in newly diagnosed glioma (dated by TCRdb to the early 2020s). At the level of the whole study: Vaccination was initiated 4-6 weeks after radiotherapy alone, or concurrently with temozolomide cycles in the chemotherapy-containing groups. Prior to enrollment, patients had been given standard therapy consisting of radiotherapy alone, temozolomide alone, or radiochemotherapy with temozolomide, with the combination given to most patients. Longitudinal TCRB deep sequencing was done for 25 to 30 treated patients, wherever samples were available for exploratory analyses. Peripheral blood samples were drawn at six visits, namely V03 (baseline), V05, V07, V10, V12 and V13. Of the roughly 30 treated patients, 62.5% were male and roughly 38% were female, and a mean age of approximately 40 years was recorded. The week-35 safety follow-up took place at visit V12, and the week-47 end of study took place at visit V13.

The research as a whole found: The authors noted that analyses of patient blood samples could not be reproduced because of sample limitations. Immune responses induced by the vaccine were seen in roughly 95% of patients across multiple MHC alleles. No apparent relationship was observed between pseudoprogression and alterations in the top peripheral T cell clonotypes detected by TCRB sequencing. Selection of PBMC samples for TCRB deep sequencing was based on availability.

Between the V and J ends, shortened by 4 bases and 4 bases respectively, the junction contains 16 bases. Reading the germline V gene gives CDR1 SGHNT and CDR2 YENEEA. The CDR3 measures 15 amino acids from cysteine to phenylalanine. Only the CDR3 part of the read is kept: 45 bases, read in frame from the first base. The sample's time point, from its label and the paper: week 35, safety follow-up. Each vaccine dose was 300 ug of a 20-mer mutant IDH1 peptide in Montanide, given subcutaneously with topical imiquimod. Eight vaccinations were administered to patients in weeks 1, 3, 5, 7, 11, 15, 19 and 23, corresponding to visits V03 through V10. All donors had newly diagnosed IDH1-mutant astrocytomas of WHO grade 3 or 4 that showed loss of nuclear ATRX. The samples were drawn from NOA16, a multicentre, single-arm, open-label phase I trial in Germany that tested a mutant IDH1 peptide vaccine in humans for the first time. The DNeasy Blood and Tissue Kit was used to extract genomic DNA from EDTA blood for TCRB sequencing.

Libraries were constructed by the immunoSEQ multiplex PCR assay. Rearranged TCR beta chain sequences were amplified with the hsTCRB Kit following the manufacturer's protocol. TCRB libraries were sequenced on an Illumina MiSeq. The authors' pipeline ran thus. Demultiplexing, trimming and gene mapping were performed with the kit vendor's proprietary platform. The immuneACCESS repertoire file appears here via TCRdb, limited to in-frame rearrangements. These files lack a portion of the clones; in checked studies, under half of the deficit traces to unresolved V genes, and the cause of the others is not known. The D gene and trimming were derived from the DNA, and the V and J assignments and clone size from that table. A total of some 31,000 clones appear in this sample, approximately 79% of them only once. Of the sample, about 9.3% falls within the top ten clones. Comments on this clone: Its antigen target is currently unknown. The input lacks base qualities; no much larger clone sits a single base away.

This clonotype was sampled from a woman between 25 and 40 years old with glioma. Some clones in this sample may be carry-over from other donors' samples. This chain is built from TRBV11-3 and TRBJ1-2, with the D segment identity uncertain. The sequencing used PBMCs, collected from a glioma patient whose treatment included an IDH1 peptide vaccine. The DNA is TGTGCCAGCAGCTCTCAGGAGACCGCGGGCTATGGCTACACCTTC. The encoded protein is CASSSQETAGYGYTF.